Following are 12 T cell receptor beta chains from one sample sequenced in a study of cytomegalovirus exposure and HLA in healthy donors. This table comes from immunoSEQ multiplex PCR, and its TCRdb copy is limited to in-frame clones, with some not included. The table lists tens of thousands of clones, roughly 91% of them singletons. Sequencing used PBMCs. All receptors come from a woman aged 18-29 years in good health and CMV-seronegative.

The chain has TRBV5-1 and TRBJ1-1; D is ambiguous. CDR1 and CDR2 from the germline V gene are SGHRS and YFSETQ. Trimming removed 5 bases at V and 6 bases at J, with 14 bases between. This CDR3 has 13 amino acids. CDR3: CASRSSGGSEAFF. The DNA of the CDR3 is TGCGCCAGCAGATCCTCCGGAGGTTCTGAAGCTTTCTTT.

The rearrangement joins TRBV25-1 to TRBJ2-7; tentative D call: TRBD1 (5 bases). This CDR3 region has 13 residues. The V and J ends lost 1 base and 3 bases respectively, with 7 bases between them. Germline V CDR1 and CDR2: MGHDK, SYGVNS. CDR3 DNA: TGTGCCAGCAGTGAATGGCAGGGCTACGAGCAGTACTTC. It yields the protein CASSEWQGYEQYF.

The rearrangement links TRBV27 to TRBJ2-3, with 13 bases identical to TRBD2. Losses at the gene ends were 5 bases for V and 3 bases for J; bases not matched to a gene: 2. The length of the CDR3 is 15 residues. Germline V gene sequence: CDR1 MNHEY, CDR2 SMNVEV (reference sequence). CDR3 protein: CASSRLAGGTDTQYF. DNA of the CDR3: TGTGCCAGCAGTCGACTAGCGGGAGGAACAGATACGCAGTATTTT.

The chain employs TRBV2 and TRBJ1-2; D uncertain. Germline CDR1 and CDR2: SNHLY and FYNNEI. The CDR3 spans 14 residues. The V gene lost 4 bases and the J gene lost 4 bases, with 13 bases spanning the gap. The CDR3 spells CASSVEGFGYGYTF. In DNA form, the CDR3 reads TGTGCCAGCAGTGTTGAGGGCTTTGGCTATGGCTACACCTTC.

The gene calls are TRBV29-1 and TRBJ2-7; D unresolved. Germline values: CDR1 SQVTM, CDR2 ANQGSEA. The V and J ends lost 4 bases and 5 bases respectively, with 15 bases between them. This CDR3 is 13 amino acids long. CDR3 nucleotides: TGCAGCGTTGTCCCCTTTGATCAGGACGAGCAGTACTTC. Its translation: CSVVPFDQDEQYF.

The CDR3 sequence: CASSPAGIDNEQYF. In nucleotides, the CDR3 is TGTGCCAGCAGTCCCGCGGGGATTGACAACGAGCAGTACTTC. The V and J genes are TRBV27 and TRBJ2-7; D is possibly TRBD2 (6 bases). Trimming stripped 5 bases from V and 5 bases from J, with 16 bases between. The germline gives CDR1 MNHEY, CDR2 SMNVEV (reference sequence). The length of the CDR3 is 14 residues.

This chain links TRBV5-4 with TRBJ1-1; 8 bases map to TRBD1. The V gene end was trimmed by 0 bases and the J gene end by 0 bases; junction bases not matched to a gene: 10. The CDR3 sequence is 18 residues long. Germline CDR1 reads SGHNT; CDR2 reads YYREEE (reference sequence). The CDR3 reads CASSLGVGRGRVNTEAFF. The CDR3 nucleotides read TGTGCCAGCAGCTTGGGAGTGGGCAGGGGGCGAGTGAACACTGAAGCTTTCTTT. The full variable domain, completed using reference TRBV5-4 and TRBJ1-1, is ETGVTQSPTHLIKTRGQQVTLRCSSQSGHNTVSWYQQALGQGPQFIFQYYREEENGRGNFPPRFSGLQFPNYSSELNVNALELDDSALYLCASSLGVGRGRVNTEAFFGQGTRLTVV.

In DNA form, the CDR3 reads TGTGCCAGCAGCCCCCCTCTATTTGCGGGAGTACCCTACGAGCAGTACTTC. This encodes CASSPPLFAGVPYEQYF. The chain joins TRBV5-4 to TRBJ2-7; 7 bases are shared with TRBD2. Germline V gene lookup returns CDR1 SGHNT and CDR2 YYREEE (reference sequence). The junction had 15 bases not matched to a gene; V was cut back by 4 bases and J by 2 bases. The CDR3 is 17 amino acids.

This chain links TRBV6-5 with TRBJ2-7; 7 bases align to TRBD1. The junction had 7 bases not matched to a gene; V was cut back by 0 bases and J by 5 bases. Germline values: CDR1 MNHEY, CDR2 SVGAGI. The CDR3 consists of 15 residues. CDR3 sequence reads: CASSYSGGAGHEQYF. DNA for the CDR3: TGTGCCAGCAGTTACTCAGGGGGCGCCGGGCACGAGCAGTACTTC.

The genes are TRBV7-2 and TRBJ1-5; 8 bases are a match to TRBD1. Germline CDR1 is SGHTA and CDR2 is FQGNSA. V was pared by 3 bases and J by 7 bases, with 8 bases of the junction left unmatched. This CDR3 is built from 15 residues. The CDR3 DNA follows: TGTGCCAGCAGCTTCCAGGGGGCTTATGGGCAGCCCCAGCATTTT. Protein sequence: CASSFQGAYGQPQHF.

The chain carries TRBV27 and TRBJ2-1, with 8 nucleotides matching TRBD1. This CDR3 has 16 amino acids. Trimming at V came to 5 bases and at J to 1 base, leaving 7 bases not matched to a gene. Germline CDR1 reads MNHEY; CDR2 reads SMNVEV (reference sequence). In DNA form, the CDR3 reads TGTGCCAGCAGTGCCCCGAGGACAGGGTCCTACAATGAGCAGTTCTTC. This sequence encodes CASSAPRTGSYNEQFF.

V is TRBV5-6 and J is TRBJ2-4, with D possibly matching TRBD1 (5 bases). CDR1 and CDR2 from the germline V gene are SGHDT and YYEEEE. V was pared by 1 base and J by 0 bases, with 8 bases between. This CDR3 has 15 residues. CDR3 region: CASSLRQGAKNIQYF. CDR3 in DNA: TGTGCCAGCAGCTTGAGGCAGGGAGCCAAAAACATTCAGTACTTC.